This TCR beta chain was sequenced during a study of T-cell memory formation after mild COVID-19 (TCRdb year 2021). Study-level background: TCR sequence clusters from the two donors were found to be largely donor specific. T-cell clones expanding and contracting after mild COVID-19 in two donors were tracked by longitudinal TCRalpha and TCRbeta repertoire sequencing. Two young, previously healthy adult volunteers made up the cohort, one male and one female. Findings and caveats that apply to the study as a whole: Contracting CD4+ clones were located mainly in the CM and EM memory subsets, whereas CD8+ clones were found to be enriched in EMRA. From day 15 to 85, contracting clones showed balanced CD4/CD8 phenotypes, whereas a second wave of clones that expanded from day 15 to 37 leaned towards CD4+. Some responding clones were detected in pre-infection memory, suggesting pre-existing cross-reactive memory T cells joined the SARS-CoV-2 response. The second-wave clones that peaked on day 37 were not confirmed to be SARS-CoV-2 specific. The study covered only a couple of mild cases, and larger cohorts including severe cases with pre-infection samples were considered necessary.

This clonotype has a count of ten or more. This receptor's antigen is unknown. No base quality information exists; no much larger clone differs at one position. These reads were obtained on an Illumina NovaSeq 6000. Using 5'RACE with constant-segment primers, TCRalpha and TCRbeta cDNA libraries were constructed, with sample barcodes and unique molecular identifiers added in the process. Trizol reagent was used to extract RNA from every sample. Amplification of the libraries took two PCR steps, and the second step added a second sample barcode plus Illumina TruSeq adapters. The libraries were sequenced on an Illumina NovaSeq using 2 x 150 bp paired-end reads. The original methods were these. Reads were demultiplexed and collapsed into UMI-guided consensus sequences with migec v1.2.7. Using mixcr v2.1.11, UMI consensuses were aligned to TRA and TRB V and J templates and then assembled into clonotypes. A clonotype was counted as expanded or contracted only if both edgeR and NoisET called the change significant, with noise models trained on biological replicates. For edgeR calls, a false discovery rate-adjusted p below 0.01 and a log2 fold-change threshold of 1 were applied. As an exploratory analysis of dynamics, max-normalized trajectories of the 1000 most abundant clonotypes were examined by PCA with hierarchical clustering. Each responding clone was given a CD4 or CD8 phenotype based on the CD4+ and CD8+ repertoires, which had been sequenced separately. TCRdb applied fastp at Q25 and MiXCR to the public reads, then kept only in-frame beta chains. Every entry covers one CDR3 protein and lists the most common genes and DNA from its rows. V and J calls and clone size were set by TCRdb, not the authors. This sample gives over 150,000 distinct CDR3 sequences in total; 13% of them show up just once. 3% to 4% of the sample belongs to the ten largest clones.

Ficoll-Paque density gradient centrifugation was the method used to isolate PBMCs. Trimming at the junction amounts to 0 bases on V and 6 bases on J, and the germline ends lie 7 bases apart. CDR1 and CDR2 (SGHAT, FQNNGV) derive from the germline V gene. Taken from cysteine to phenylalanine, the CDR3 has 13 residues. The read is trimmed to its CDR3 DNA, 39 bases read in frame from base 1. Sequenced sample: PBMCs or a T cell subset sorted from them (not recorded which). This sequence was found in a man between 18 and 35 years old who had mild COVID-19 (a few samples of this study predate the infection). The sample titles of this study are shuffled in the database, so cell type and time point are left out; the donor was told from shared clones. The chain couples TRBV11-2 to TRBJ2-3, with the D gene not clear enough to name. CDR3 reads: CASSLERTDTQYF. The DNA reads TGTGCCAGCAGCTTAGAAAGGACGGATACGCAGTATTTT. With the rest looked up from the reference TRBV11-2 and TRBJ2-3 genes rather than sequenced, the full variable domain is EAGVAQSPRYKIIEKRQSVAFWCNPISGHATLYWYQQILGQGPKLLIQFQNNGVVDDSQLPKDRFSAERLKGVDSTLKIQPAKLEDSAVYLCASSLERTDTQYFGPGTRLTVL.